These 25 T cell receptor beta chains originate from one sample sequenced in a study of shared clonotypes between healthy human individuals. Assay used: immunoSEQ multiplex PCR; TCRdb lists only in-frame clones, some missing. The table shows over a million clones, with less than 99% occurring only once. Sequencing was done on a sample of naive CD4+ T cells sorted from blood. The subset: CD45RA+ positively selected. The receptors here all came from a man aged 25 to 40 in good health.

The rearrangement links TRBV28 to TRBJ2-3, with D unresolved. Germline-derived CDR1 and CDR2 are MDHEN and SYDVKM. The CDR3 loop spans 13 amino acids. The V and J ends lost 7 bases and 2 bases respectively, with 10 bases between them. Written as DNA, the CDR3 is TGTGCCAGCAAGGTCTGGGACACAGATACGCAGTATTTT. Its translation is CASKVWDTDTQYF.

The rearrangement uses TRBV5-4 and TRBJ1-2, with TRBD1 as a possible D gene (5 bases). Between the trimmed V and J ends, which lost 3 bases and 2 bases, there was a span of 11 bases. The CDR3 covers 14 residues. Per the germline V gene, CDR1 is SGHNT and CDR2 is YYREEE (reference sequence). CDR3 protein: CASSSRGRNYGYTF. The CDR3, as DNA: TGTGCCAGCAGCTCCCGGGGCAGAAACTATGGCTACACCTTC.

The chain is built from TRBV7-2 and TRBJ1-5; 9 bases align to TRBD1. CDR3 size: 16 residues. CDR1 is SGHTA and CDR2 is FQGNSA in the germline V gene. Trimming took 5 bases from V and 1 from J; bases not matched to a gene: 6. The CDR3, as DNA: TGTGCCAGCAGCCCACAGGGGGCGCGAAGCAATCAGCCCCAGCATTTT. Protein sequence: CASSPQGARSNQPQHF.

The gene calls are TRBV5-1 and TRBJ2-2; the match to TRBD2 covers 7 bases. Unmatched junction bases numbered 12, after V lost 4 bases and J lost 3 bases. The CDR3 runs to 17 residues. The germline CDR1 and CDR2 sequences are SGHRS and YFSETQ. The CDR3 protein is CASSPFPGGRYTGELFF. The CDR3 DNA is TGCGCCAGCAGCCCATTCCCGGGCGGGAGATACACCGGGGAGCTGTTTTTT.

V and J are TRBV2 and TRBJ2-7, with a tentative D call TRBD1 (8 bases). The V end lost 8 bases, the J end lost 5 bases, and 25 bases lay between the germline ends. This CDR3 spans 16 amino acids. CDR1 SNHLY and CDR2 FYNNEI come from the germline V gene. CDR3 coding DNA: TGTGCCAGCCTAATCTCGGCAGGGGGCCTAGCGGACGAGCAGTACTTC. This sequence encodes CASLISAGGLADEQYF.

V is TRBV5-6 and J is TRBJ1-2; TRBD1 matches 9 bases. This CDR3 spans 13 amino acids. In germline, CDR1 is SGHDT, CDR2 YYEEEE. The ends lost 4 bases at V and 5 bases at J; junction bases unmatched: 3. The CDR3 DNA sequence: TGTGCCAGCAGCCAGGACAGGGGATATGGCTACACCTTC. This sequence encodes CASSQDRGYGYTF.

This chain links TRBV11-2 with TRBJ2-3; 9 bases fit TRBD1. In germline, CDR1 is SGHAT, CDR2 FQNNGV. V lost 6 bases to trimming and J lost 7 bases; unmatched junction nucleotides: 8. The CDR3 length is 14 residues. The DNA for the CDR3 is TGTGCCAGCAGACCCGGGACAGGGAGGCATACGCAGTATTTT. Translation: CASRPGTGRHTQYF.

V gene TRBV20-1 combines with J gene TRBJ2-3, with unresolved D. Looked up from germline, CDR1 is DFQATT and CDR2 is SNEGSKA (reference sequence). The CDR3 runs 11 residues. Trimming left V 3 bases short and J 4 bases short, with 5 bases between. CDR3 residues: CSASWPDTQYF. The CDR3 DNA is TGCAGTGCTAGTTGGCCAGATACGCAGTATTTT.

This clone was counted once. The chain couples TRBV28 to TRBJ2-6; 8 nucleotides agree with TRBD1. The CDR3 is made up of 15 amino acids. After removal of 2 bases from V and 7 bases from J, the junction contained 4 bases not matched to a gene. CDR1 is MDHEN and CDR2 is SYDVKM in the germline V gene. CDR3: CASSLQGARANVLTF. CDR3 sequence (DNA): TGTGCCAGCAGTTTACAGGGGGCGCGAGCCAACGTCCTGACTTTC.

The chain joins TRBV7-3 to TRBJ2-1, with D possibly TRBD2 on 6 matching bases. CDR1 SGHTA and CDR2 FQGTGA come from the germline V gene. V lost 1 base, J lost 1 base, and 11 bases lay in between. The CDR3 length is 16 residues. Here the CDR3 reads CASSLIPAGSYNEQFF. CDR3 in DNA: TGTGCCAGCAGCTTAATACCCGCGGGATCCTACAATGAGCAGTTCTTC.

The CDR3 spells CASSDSIGRPQHF. As DNA, the CDR3 is TGCGCCAGCAGTGACTCGATCGGCCGGCCCCAGCATTTT. The chain uses TRBV10-1 and TRBJ1-5; no clear D gene. This CDR3 spans 13 amino acids. Trimming cost V 3 bases and J 9 bases, with 12 bases left between them. Per germline, CDR1 WNHNN and CDR2 SYGVQD (reference sequence).

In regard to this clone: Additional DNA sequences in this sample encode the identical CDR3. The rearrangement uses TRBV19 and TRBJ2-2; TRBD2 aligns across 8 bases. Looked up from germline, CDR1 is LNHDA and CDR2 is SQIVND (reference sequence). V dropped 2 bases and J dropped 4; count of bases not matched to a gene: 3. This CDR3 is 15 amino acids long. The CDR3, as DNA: TGTGCCAGTAGTATACTCGCGGGAGGCACCGGGGAGCTGTTTTTT. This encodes CASSILAGGTGELFF.

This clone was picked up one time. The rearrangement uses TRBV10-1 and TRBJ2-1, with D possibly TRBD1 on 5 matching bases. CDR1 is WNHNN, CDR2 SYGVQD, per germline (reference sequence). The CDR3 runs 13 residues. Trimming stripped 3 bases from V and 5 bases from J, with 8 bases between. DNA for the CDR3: TGCGCCAGCAGTGATACGACAGACAATGAGCAGTTCTTC. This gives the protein CASSDTTDNEQFF.

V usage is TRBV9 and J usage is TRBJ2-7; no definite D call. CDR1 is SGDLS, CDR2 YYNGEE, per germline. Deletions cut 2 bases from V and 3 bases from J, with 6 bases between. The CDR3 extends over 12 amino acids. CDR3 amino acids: CASSVGFYEQYF. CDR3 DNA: TGTGCCAGCAGCGTGGGTTTCTACGAGCAGTACTTC.

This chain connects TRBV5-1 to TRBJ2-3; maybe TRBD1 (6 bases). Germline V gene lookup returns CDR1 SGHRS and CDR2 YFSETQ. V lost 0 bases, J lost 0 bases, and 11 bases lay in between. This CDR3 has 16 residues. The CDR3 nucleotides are TGCGCCAGCAGCTTGGTGGGACAAGCTAGCACAGATACGCAGTATTTT. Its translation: CASSLVGQASTDTQYF.

DNA for the CDR3: TGTGCCTGGAGTATATCCAGGGGGCTCAAGCCCCAGCATTTT. It specifies CAWSISRGLKPQHF. J is TRBJ1-5 and V is TRBV30, with 8 bases fitting TRBD1. Germline loops: CDR1 GTSNPN, CDR2 SVGIG (reference sequence). The CDR3 covers 14 residues. Trimming at V came to 2 bases and at J to 8 bases, leaving 8 bases not matched to a gene.

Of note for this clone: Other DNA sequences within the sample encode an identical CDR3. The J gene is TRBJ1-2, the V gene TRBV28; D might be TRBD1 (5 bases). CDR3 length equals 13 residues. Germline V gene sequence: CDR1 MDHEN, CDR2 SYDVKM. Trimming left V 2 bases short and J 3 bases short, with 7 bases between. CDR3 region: CASSLGGDYGYTF. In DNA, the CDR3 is TGTGCCAGCAGTTTAGGAGGGGACTATGGCTACACCTTC.

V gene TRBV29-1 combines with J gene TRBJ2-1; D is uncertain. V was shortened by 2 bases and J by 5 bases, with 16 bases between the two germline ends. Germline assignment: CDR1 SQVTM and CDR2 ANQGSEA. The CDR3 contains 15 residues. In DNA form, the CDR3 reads TGCAGCGTTGAACCCCAGAACACTCCCGACAATGAGCAGTTCTTC. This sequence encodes CSVEPQNTPDNEQFF.

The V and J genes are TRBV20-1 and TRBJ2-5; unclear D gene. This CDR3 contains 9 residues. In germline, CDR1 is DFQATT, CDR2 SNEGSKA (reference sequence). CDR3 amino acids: CSPLETQYF. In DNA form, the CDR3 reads TGCAGCCCTCTGGAGACCCAGTACTTC.

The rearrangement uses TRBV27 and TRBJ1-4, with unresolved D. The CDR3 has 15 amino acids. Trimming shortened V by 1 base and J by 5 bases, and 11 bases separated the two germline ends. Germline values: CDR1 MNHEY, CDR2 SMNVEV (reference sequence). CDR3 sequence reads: CASSLYIGLNEKLFF. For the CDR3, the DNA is TGTGCCAGCAGTTTATACATAGGCCTCAATGAAAAACTGTTTTTT.

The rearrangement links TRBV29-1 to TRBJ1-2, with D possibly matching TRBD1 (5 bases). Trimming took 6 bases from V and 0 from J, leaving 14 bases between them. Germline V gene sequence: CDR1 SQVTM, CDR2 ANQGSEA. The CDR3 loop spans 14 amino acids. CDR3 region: CSVPQGGSNYGYTF. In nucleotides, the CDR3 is TGCAGCGTCCCCCAGGGAGGGTCTAACTATGGCTACACCTTC.

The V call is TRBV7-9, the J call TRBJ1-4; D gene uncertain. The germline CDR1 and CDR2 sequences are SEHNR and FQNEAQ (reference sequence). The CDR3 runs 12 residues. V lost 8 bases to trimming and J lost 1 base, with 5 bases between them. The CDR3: CASGKTNEKLFF. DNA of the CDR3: TGTGCCAGCGGCAAAACTAATGAAAAACTGTTTTTT.

CDR3 coding DNA: TGTGCCAGTAGTATGGGGGCGCTTAACTATGGCTACACCTTC. Its translation is CASSMGALNYGYTF. The J gene is TRBJ1-2, the V gene TRBV19; D may be TRBD1 (6 bases). This CDR3 is built from 14 residues. V was trimmed by 3 bases and J by 1 base, leaving 9 bases between them. Germline CDR1 LNHDA, CDR2 SQIVND (reference sequence).

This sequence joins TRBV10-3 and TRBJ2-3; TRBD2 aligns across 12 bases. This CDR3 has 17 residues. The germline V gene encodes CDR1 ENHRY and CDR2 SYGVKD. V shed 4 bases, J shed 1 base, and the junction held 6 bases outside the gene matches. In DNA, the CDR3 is TGTGCCATCAGTGCGACTAGCGGGAGCCAAGGCACAGATACGCAGTATTTT. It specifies CAISATSGSQGTDTQYF.

The CDR3 region has the DNA TGCAGCGTCCGAAGCGGGGTGAACACCGGGGAGCTGTTTTTT. Protein sequence: CSVRSGVNTGELFF. This chain joins TRBV29-1 and TRBJ2-2, with 7 bases matching TRBD2. Germline CDR1 reads SQVTM; CDR2 reads ANQGSEA. V lost 6 bases, J lost 1 base, and 5 bases stayed unmatched. The CDR3 loop spans 14 amino acids.